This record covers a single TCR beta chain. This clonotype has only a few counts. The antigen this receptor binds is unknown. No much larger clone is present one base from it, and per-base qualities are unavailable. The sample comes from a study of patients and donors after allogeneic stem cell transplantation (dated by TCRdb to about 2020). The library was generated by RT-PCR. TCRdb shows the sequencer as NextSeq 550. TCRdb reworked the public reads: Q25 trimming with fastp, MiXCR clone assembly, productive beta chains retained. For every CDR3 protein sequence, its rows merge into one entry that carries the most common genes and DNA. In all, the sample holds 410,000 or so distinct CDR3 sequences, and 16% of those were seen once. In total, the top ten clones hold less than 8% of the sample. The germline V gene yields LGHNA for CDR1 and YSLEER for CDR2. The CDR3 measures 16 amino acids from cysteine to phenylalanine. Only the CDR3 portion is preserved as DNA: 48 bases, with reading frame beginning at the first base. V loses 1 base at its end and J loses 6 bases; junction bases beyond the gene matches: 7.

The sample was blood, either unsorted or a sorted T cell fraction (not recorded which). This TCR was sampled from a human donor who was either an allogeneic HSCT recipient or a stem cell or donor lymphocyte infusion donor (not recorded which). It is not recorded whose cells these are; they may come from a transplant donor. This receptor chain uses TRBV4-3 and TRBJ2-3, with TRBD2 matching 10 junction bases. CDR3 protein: CASSQALAGARDTQYF. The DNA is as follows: TGCGCCAGCAGCCAAGCGCTAGCGGGGGCAAGGGATACGCAGTATTTT.